These T cell receptor beta chains were read from a single sample in a study of blood T cell repertoires in COVID-19. The assay was immunoSEQ multiplex PCR, and TCRdb's table has in-frame clones only and misses some. Here the sample spans 150,000 to 200,000 clones, 75% to 90% being singletons. The sequenced sample consisted of peripheral blood. All receptors come from a man aged 40-49 years with acute or convalescent COVID-19. Each CDR3 is given with its conserved first and last residue. The D gene is left open where the match is weak. A row's size may be missing; if present it is once, few, many or a size class.

clone_size	d_call	v_call	j_call	cdr3_nt	cdr3_aa
-	TRBD1	TRBV7-8	TRBJ1-2	TGTGCCAGCAGCTCGGGACAGGGGGTTAACTATGGCTACACCTTC	CASSSGQGVNYGYTF
-	TRBD2	TRBV12-5	TRBJ2-1	TGTGCTAGTGGTTCGGGAGGAGGAGCTGAGCAGTTCTTC	CASGSGGGAEQFF
-	-	TRBV20-1	TRBJ1-1	TGCAGTGTGGGGCGCGACACTGAAGCTTTCTTT	CSVGRDTEAFF
-	-	TRBV4-3	TRBJ1-6	TGCGCCAGCAGCGCTCGGACAGTAGATTCACCCCTCCACTTT	CASSARTVDSPLHF
-	-	TRBV7-8	TRBJ2-3	TGTGCCAGCAGCCCACATGATACGCAGTATTTT	CASSPHDTQYF
-	TRBD2	TRBV7-2	TRBJ2-7	TGTGCCAGCAGCTCCTGGGGACTAGTCTCAGGGCAGTACTTC	CASSSWGLVSGQYF
-	-	TRBV3-1/TRBV3-2	TRBJ2-5	TGTGCCAGCAGCCAGGTTCGCCGGGAGACCCAGTACTTC	CASSQVRRETQYF
-	-	TRBV5-1	TRBJ1-1	TGCGCCAGCAGCCCGGCTGACAGGAACACTGAAGCTTTCTTT	CASSPADRNTEAFF
-	-	TRBV7-9	TRBJ1-3	TGTGCCAGCAGCGCGGACAGCGGAAACACCATATATTTT	CASSADSGNTIYF
-	-	TRBV5-1	TRBJ1-2	TGCGCCAGCAGCTTAGACAGCGCCAACTATGGCTACACCTTC	CASSLDSANYGYTF
-	-	TRBV18	TRBJ1-4	TGTGCCAGCTCACCGACAGCTAGAAATGAAAAACTGTTTTTT	CASSPTARNEKLFF
-	-	TRBV6-6	TRBJ2-3	TGTGCCAGCAGTTACGCGGCAGGGTTGGGTGTAGATACGCAGTATTTT	CASSYAAGLGVDTQYF
few	-	TRBV6-6	TRBJ2-7	TGTGCCAGCAGTTACGGGGGGAATAGCTACGAGCAGTACTTC	CASSYGGNSYEQYF
-	TRBD1	TRBV18	TRBJ2-7	TGTGCCAGCTCACCAATACCGACAGGGGTGAACGAGCAGTACTTC	CASSPIPTGVNEQYF
-	TRBD1	TRBV7-7	TRBJ2-7	TGTGCTAGCAGCTTAGACAGGGGTGACGAGCAGTACTTC	CASSLDRGDEQYF
-	TRBD2	TRBV20-1	TRBJ2-1	TGCAGTGCTAGTTCGGCCCTAAGGCTAGCGGAATACAATGAGCAGTTCTTC	CSASSALRLAEYNEQFF
few	TRBD1	TRBV6-6	TRBJ1-2	TGTGCCAGCAGTTTTTCGACAGGGGGCGAGGGCTATGGCTACACCTTC	CASSFSTGGEGYGYTF
once	-	TRBV10-1	TRBJ1-1	TGCGCCAGCAGACCAGTGCTCCCGATGAACACTGAAGCTTTCTTT	CASRPVLPMNTEAFF
once	TRBD2	TRBV6-5	TRBJ2-5	TGTGCCAGCGGGACTAGCGGGGATCGGGAGACCCAGTACTTC	CASGTSGDRETQYF
-	TRBD2	TRBV18	TRBJ2-1	TGTGCCAGCTCAGCCTCTAGCGGGGGGTCCTACAATGAGCAGTTCTTC	CASSASSGGSYNEQFF
-	TRBD1	TRBV7-9	TRBJ2-5	TGTGCCAGCAGCGGGACAGGGGCGCGAGAGACCCAGTACTTC	CASSGTGARETQYF
-	TRBD1	TRBV4-2	TRBJ1-3	TGTGCCAGCAGCCAAGATGGGACAGGGGCTGGAAACACCATATATTTT	CASSQDGTGAGNTIYF
-	TRBD1	TRBV30	TRBJ1-2	TGTGCCTGGAGTAGGCGCAGGACAGGTCGCTACTACACCTTC	CAWSRRRTGRYYTF
-	-	TRBV10-3	TRBJ1-2	TGTGCCATCAGTGTCCCAGGGGACTATGGCTACACCTTC	CAISVPGDYGYTF
-	-	TRBV18	TRBJ1-1	TGTGCCAGCTCACCTAGGACAGCGACCGTCGGGGAAGCTTTCTTT	CASSPRTATVGEAFF
-	-	TRBV30	TRBJ1-1	TGTGCCTGGAGTCCAACCCGGACTGAAGCTTTCTTT	CAWSPTRTEAFF
-	-	TRBV11-2	TRBJ2-4	TGTGCCAGCAGCTTAGCGGGTGCAATCAAAAACATTCAGTACTTC	CASSLAGAIKNIQYF
-	-	TRBV6-6	TRBJ1-2	TGTGCCAGCAGTCCCCGGGGGGCAAGAGGCTATGGCTACACCTTC	CASSPRGARGYGYTF
-	-	TRBV18	TRBJ1-4	TGTGCCAGCTCACAGTCTTCACAGGCCCCTAATGAAAAACTGTTTTTT	CASSQSSQAPNEKLFF
-	TRBD1	TRBV5-1	TRBJ2-3	TGCGCCAGCAGCAAGCGACAGGGGGCATTAGGAGATACGCAGTATTTT	CASSKRQGALGDTQYF
-	-	TRBV12-1	TRBJ2-7	TGTGCCAGCAGCTTTGCGGGGGACAGGGGTGGCGAGCAGTACTTC	CASSFAGDRGGEQYF
-	-	TRBV6-4	TRBJ2-3	TGTGCCAGCAGTGACTGGGGACATAACACAGATACGCAGTATTTT	CASSDWGHNTDTQYF
-	TRBD1	TRBV5-1	TRBJ2-5	TGCGCCAGCAGCTTGGCACAGGGGCATAAGACCCAGTACTTC	CASSLAQGHKTQYF
once	TRBD1	TRBV5-4	TRBJ1-2	TGTGCCAGCAGCTTTGGACAGGGGACGAAAGGCTACACCTTC	CASSFGQGTKGYTF
-	TRBD1	TRBV10-1	TRBJ1-1	TGCGCCAGCACCCCGACAGGGGGCCTGAACACTGAAGCTTTCTTT	CASTPTGGLNTEAFF
-	TRBD1	TRBV19	TRBJ1-2	TGTGCCAGTAGTCCGCCCGGACAGGGCCGAAACTATGGCTACACCTTC	CASSPPGQGRNYGYTF
-	-	TRBV3-1/TRBV3-2	TRBJ2-3	TGTGCCAGCAGCCGCCTTCAGACAGCCGCCAAGGTTGATACGCAGTATTTT	CASSRLQTAAKVDTQYF
-	TRBD1	TRBV7-9	TRBJ2-7	TGTGCCAGCAGCTCGGGACAGGACCGAATTGGCTTC	CASSSGQDRIGF
-	TRBD1	TRBV9	TRBJ1-1	TGTGCCAGCAGCGTAGGGGGACAGGGCGGCACTGAAGCTTTCTTT	CASSVGGQGGTEAFF
-	-	TRBV20-1	TRBJ2-3	TGCAGTGCTAGTCACTCCGCCCTGGCGGGGACAGATACGCAGTATTTT	CSASHSALAGTDTQYF
-	TRBD1	TRBV10-2	TRBJ1-4	TGCGCCAGCAGTGAGTCAGAGGACAGGGGGCCTACTAATGAAAAACTGTTTTTT	CASSESEDRGPTNEKLFF
-	TRBD1	TRBV7-2	TRBJ1-2	TGTGCCAGCAGCCCAAGGTCCTGGTACAGGGGGCTTGGTGGCTACACCTTC	CASSPRSWYRGLGGYTF
-	-	TRBV7-2	TRBJ2-5	TGTGCCAGCAGCCCCGGCGGGGTGGAGACCCAGTACTTC	CASSPGGVETQYF
-	-	TRBV12-3/TRBV12-4	TRBJ1-1	TGTGCCAGCAGTTTAAGCACGTGGGGGGGCGCTTTCTTT	CASSLSTWGGAFF
once	-	TRBV5-1	TRBJ2-3	TGCGCCAGCAGCTTGGAGGCAGGGCCAGATACGCAGTATTTT	CASSLEAGPDTQYF
-	-	TRBV7-3	TRBJ2-3	TGTGCCAGCAGCTTAGGGTGGGGGCCACCGGATACGCAGTATTTT	CASSLGWGPPDTQYF
-	-	TRBV4-2	TRBJ1-2	TGTGCCAGCAGCCAAGATCTCGGGTCGGGAAACTATGGCTACACCTTC	CASSQDLGSGNYGYTF
-	TRBD2	TRBV5-4	TRBJ2-7	TGTGCCAGCAGTAGGACTAGCGGGGGAAAGGGGTACGAGCAGTACTTC	CASSRTSGGKGYEQYF
few	-	TRBV19	TRBJ2-7	TGTGCCAGTAGTAACGGGAAAGGGCCCACCTACGAGCAGTACTTC	CASSNGKGPTYEQYF
-	-	TRBV9	TRBJ1-2	TGTGCCAGCAGCCGACTGCCCTATGGCTACACCTTC	CASSRLPYGYTF
few	-	TRBV5-1	TRBJ1-5	TGCGCCAGCAGCTTGAACACGGGAGGGGAGCCCCAGCATTTT	CASSLNTGGEPQHF
-	TRBD2	TRBV11-2	TRBJ2-7	TGTGCCAGCAGCCGTCCGGCTAGCGGGGTCTACGAGCAGTACTTC	CASSRPASGVYEQYF
-	TRBD2	TRBV7-2	TRBJ2-3	TGTGCCAGCAGCCGGACTAGCCCGAGGACAGATACGCAGTATTTT	CASSRTSPRTDTQYF